This paragraph reports one T cell receptor beta chain. These data come from a study of blood T cell repertoires in COVID-19. Assay used: immunoSEQ multiplex PCR; TCRdb lists only in-frame clones, some missing. This sample yields 350,000 to 400,000 clones, of which nearly 90% are seen a single time; 6.5% to 8% belongs to the top ten. This TCR was recovered from a man aged 18 to 35 with active or convalescent COVID-19. What was sequenced was peripheral blood.

The CDR3 DNA reads as TGTGCCAGCAGTACGACAGGTGGCTTCTATAGCAATCAGCCCCAGCATTTT. Its protein is CASSTTGGFYSNQPQHF. The rearrangement links TRBV28 to TRBJ1-5; a possible D gene is TRBD1 (6 bases). The CDR3 runs 17 residues. Germline CDR1 MDHEN, CDR2 SYDVKM. Trimming removed 5 bases at V and 0 bases at J, with 17 bases between.